The 20 T cell receptor beta chains below were found in one sample sequenced in a study of shared clonotypes between healthy human individuals. CD45RO-negative, CCR7-selected cells formed the naive CD8 fraction, which excluded terminally differentiated effector memory CD45RA+ cells. Some clones are missing from TCRdb's copy, which holds only in-frame ones; the method was immunoSEQ multiplex PCR. The sample consists of around 1.9 million clones, around 93% of them appearing once. The specimen was naive CD8+ T cells from PBMCs. Every receptor here comes from a man between 18 and 35 years old in good health. Some clones in this sample may be carry-over from other donors' samples.

The rearrangement uses TRBV28 and TRBJ2-7; D unclear. V shed 3 bases and J shed 6 bases, with 15 bases lying between them. The germline CDR1 and CDR2 sequences are MDHEN and SYDVKM. This CDR3 spans 14 amino acids. CDR3 bases: TGTGCCAGCAGTTTCGGGCCCCGACGGGTCGAGCAGTACTTC. Its translation is CASSFGPRRVEQYF.

In the case of this clone: A junction boundary mismatches the germline segment, possibly from a read error. This chain connects TRBV6-5 to TRBJ2-7, with D possibly being TRBD1 or TRBD2 (5 bases each). The CDR3 totals 13 residues. CDR1 is MNHEY, CDR2 SVGAGI, per germline. CDR3 sequence: CASSKTPGTAADF. CDR3 coding DNA: TGTGCCAGCAGCAAAACCCCTGGGACGGCAGCGGACTTC.

The rearrangement links TRBV18 to TRBJ1-3; 7 bases match TRBD1. Trimming at V came to 6 bases and at J to 0 bases, leaving 2 bases not matched to a gene. This CDR3 comprises 14 residues. Germline V gene lookup returns CDR1 KGHSH and CDR2 LQKENI. The CDR3 region is CASSWTGSGNTIYF. Written as DNA, the CDR3 is TGTGCCAGCTCTTGGACAGGCTCTGGAAACACCATATATTTT.

This clone was seen a single time. The rearrangement uses TRBV27 and TRBJ2-1; 12 bases map to TRBD2. The CDR3 totals 16 residues. V lost 6 bases and J lost 3; bases outside the gene matches: 6. CDR1 is MNHEY and CDR2 is SMNVEV in the germline V gene (reference sequence). The CDR3 region is CASSRGTSGHYNEQFF. The CDR3 DNA reads as TGTGCCAGCAGCCGAGGGACTAGCGGGCACTACAATGAGCAGTTCTTC.

The gene calls are TRBV6-1 and TRBJ2-5; D is unclear. The CDR3 consists of 15 residues. CDR1 is MNHNS, CDR2 SASEGT, per germline. With 1 base removed from V and 4 bases from J, the gap between germline ends came to 13 bases. CDR3 protein: CASSEETLIGETQYF. As DNA, the CDR3 is TGTGCCAGCAGTGAAGAGACACTGATAGGAGAGACCCAGTACTTC.

The chain couples TRBV5-1 to TRBJ1-1; 7 bases are a match to TRBD1. The CDR3 consists of 15 residues. V gave up 5 bases and J gave up 0 bases; unmatched junction bases: 7. Per germline, CDR1 SGHRS and CDR2 YFSETQ. The CDR3 region has the DNA TGCGCCAGCAGTTGGGACAGAACCATGAACACTGAAGCTTTCTTT. Protein: CASSWDRTMNTEAFF. Together with reference TRBV5-1 and TRBJ1-1, the CDR3 gives the full variable domain: KAGVTQTPRYLIKTRGQQVTLSCSPISGHRSVSWYQQTPGQGLQFLFEYFSETQRNKGNFPGRFSGRQFSNSRSEMNVSTLELGDSALYLCASSWDRTMNTEAFFGQGTRLTVV.

This chain uses TRBV19 with TRBJ1-1, with a possible D match to TRBD1 (5 bases). The CDR3 runs to 15 residues. The germline V gene encodes CDR1 LNHDA and CDR2 SQIVND (reference sequence). V was trimmed by 5 bases and J by 0 bases, leaving 13 bases between them. CDR3 coding DNA: TGTGCCAGTAGTGCATGGGGGAGCGTGAACACTGAAGCTTTCTTT. This encodes CASSAWGSVNTEAFF.

V and J are TRBV13 and TRBJ2-3; 7 bases map to TRBD2. Germline CDR1 reads PRHDT; CDR2 reads FYEKMQ (reference sequence). Losses at the gene ends were 5 bases for V and 1 base for J; bases not matched to a gene: 18. The CDR3 is 19 amino acids. The CDR3 DNA follows: TGTGCCAGCAGCCCTCCCCGCCTGCGGGAGACCGCCCGCACAGATACGCAGTATTTT. This gives the protein CASSPPRLRETARTDTQYF.

J is TRBJ2-6 and V is TRBV9; TRBD1 or TRBD2 may be the D gene (5 bases each). Germline V gene sequence: CDR1 SGDLS, CDR2 YYNGEE. V shed 2 bases and J shed 4 bases, with 16 bases lying between them. This CDR3 has 17 residues. DNA of the CDR3: TGTGCCAGCAGCGTCTCCGACGGGGCGGTCGGGGCCAACGTCCTGACTTTC. This codes for CASSVSDGAVGANVLTF.

This chain links TRBV4-3 with TRBJ2-4; 9 positions match TRBD2. Germline V lookup: CDR1 LGHNA, CDR2 YSLEER. With V trimmed by 3 bases and J by 8 bases, 20 bases remained unmatched. The CDR3 is 19 residues long. CDR3 in amino acids: CASSQTQGIVAGGRDIQYF. The CDR3, as DNA: TGCGCCAGCAGCCAGACACAAGGGATAGTGGCGGGAGGGAGAGACATTCAGTACTTC.

The CDR3 coding sequence is TGTGCCAGCAGCCTCATAGCGGGAGGGCCGACAGATACGCAGTATTTT. Translating it yields CASSLIAGGPTDTQYF. V usage is TRBV28 and J usage is TRBJ2-3, with TRBD2 identical over 11 bases. The CDR3 loop spans 16 amino acids. With V trimmed by 6 bases and J by 3 bases, 8 bases remained unmatched. Germline lookup yields CDR1 MDHEN and CDR2 SYDVKM.

This rearrangement joins TRBV2 to TRBJ2-7, with unresolved D. Trimming removed 5 bases at V and 2 bases at J, with 7 bases between. The CDR3 is 12 residues long. Germline CDR1 SNHLY, CDR2 FYNNEI. The DNA of the CDR3 is TGTGCCAGCAGTCCAGTGGCCTACGAGCAGTACTTC. Amino acids: CASSPVAYEQYF.

Regarding this clone: Other DNA sequences of this sample code for an identical CDR3. The rearrangement links TRBV9 to TRBJ1-5; 7 nucleotides agree with TRBD1. The V and J ends lost 0 bases and 0 bases, in that order; junction bases with no gene match: 0. This CDR3 contains 15 residues. Germline V gives CDR1 SGDLS, CDR2 YYNGEE. CDR3 region: CASSVGDSSNQPQHF. CDR3 in DNA: TGTGCCAGCAGCGTAGGGGACAGTAGCAATCAGCCCCAGCATTTT.

The V call is TRBV9, the J call TRBJ2-1, with TRBD2 matching over 10 bases. The J segment lost 8 bases and the V segment lost 2 bases, leaving 4 bases of the junction unmatched. The CDR3 is 14 residues long. Germline V lookup: CDR1 SGDLS, CDR2 YYNGEE. CDR3 sequence: CASSVSSGSDEQFF. The CDR3 coding sequence is TGTGCCAGCAGCGTCTCTAGCGGGAGCGATGAGCAGTTCTTC.

About this clone itself: The sample has other DNA sequences that encode this CDR3 too. The rearrangement links TRBV14 to TRBJ2-7, with D uncertain. This CDR3 has 14 residues. V lost 1 base, J lost 2 bases, and 9 bases lay in between. Germline V CDR1 and CDR2: SGHDN, FVKESK. The CDR3 nucleotides read TGTGCCAGCAGCCAAGTCGGCAGAACCTACGAGCAGTACTTC. This sequence encodes CASSQVGRTYEQYF.

This clone was recorded a few times. The V gene is TRBV5-1, the J gene TRBJ2-5, with D tentatively TRBD2 (7 bases). CDR1 is SGHRS, CDR2 YFSETQ, per germline. The CDR3 runs 14 residues. V was trimmed by 5 bases and J by 4 bases, leaving 15 bases between them. The DNA for the CDR3 is TGCGCCAGCAGGCCCCTGGGGGGGCGAGAGACCCAGTACTTC. Amino acid sequence: CASRPLGGRETQYF.

This chain links TRBV5-8 with TRBJ1-1, with D possibly being TRBD1 (5 bases). V was clipped by 4 bases and J by 5 bases, with 12 bases between them. There are 13 residues in the CDR3. Germline V lookup: CDR1 SGHTS, CDR2 YDEGEE. The DNA of the CDR3 is TGTGCCAGCAGCAATAGGGGTAAAACTGAAGCTTTCTTT. Encoded protein: CASSNRGKTEAFF.

The chain joins TRBV21-1 to TRBJ2-3; TRBD2 was called by the table and not checked on the DNA. TRBV21-1 represents a pseudogene. This CDR3 spans 15 amino acids. CDR3: CASSCGREETDTQYF. The CDR3 region has the DNA TGTGCCAGCAGCTGTGGGCGGGAGGAAACAGATACGCAGTATTTT.

The CDR3 DNA follows: TGCAGCGTTGAGAGGACAGGGGATTACGAGCAGTACTTC. Encoded protein: CSVERTGDYEQYF. This chain connects TRBV29-1 to TRBJ2-5, with 9 bases identical to TRBD1. The end of the DNA aligns better with TRBJ2-7, so the J call may be wrong. The germline V gene has CDR1 SQVTM and CDR2 ANQGSEA. This CDR3 is 13 amino acids long.

The gene calls are TRBV25-1 and TRBJ2-7; a possible D gene is TRBD1 (6 bases). Germline V gene lookup returns CDR1 MGHDK and CDR2 SYGVNS. Deletions cut 6 bases from V and 12 bases from J, with 15 bases between. The CDR3 totals 11 residues. The CDR3 is CASSLSQGWYF. CDR3 nucleotide sequence: TGTGCCAGCAGCCTCAGCCAGGGGTGGTACTTC.